A single sample is the source of the 11 T cell receptor beta chains below, sequenced in a study of T cells in Graves' hyperthyroidism and ophthalmopathy. RNA transcripts gave rise to amplified TCR beta CDR3 regions. First-round RT-PCR of the TCR CDR3 relied on the HTBI primer set. TCRdb called the multiplex PCR reads again in MiXCR, with one record for every CDR3 protein. In the table there are 410,000 or so distinct CDR3 sequences, roughly 14% of which are singletons. The sequencing sample was made of blood. The receptors were sampled from a young man with Graves' ophthalmopathy.

This clonotype has at least ten counts. V usage is TRBV13 and J usage is TRBJ2-7; TRBD2 might be the D (6 bases). Germline assignment: CDR1 PRHDT and CDR2 FYEKMQ (reference sequence). V lost 1 base and J lost 7, with 14 bases in between. The CDR3 is 14 amino acids. The CDR3 protein is CASSLAEGPGEQYF. In DNA form, the CDR3 reads TGTGCCAGCAGCTTAGCGGAGGGGCCGGGGGAGCAGTACTTC. Combining the CDR3 with reference TRBV13 and TRBJ2-7 gives the whole variable domain AAGVIQSPRHLIKEKRETATLKCYPIPRHDTVYWYQQGPGQDPQFLISFYEKMQSDKGSIPDRFSAQQFSDYHSELNMSSLELGDSALYFCASSLAEGPGEQYFGPGTRLTVT.

The chain combines TRBV6-1 with TRBJ1-5, with a weak D call TRBD1 (5 bases). V lost 0 bases and J 3 bases, leaving 15 bases between the germline ends. CDR1 MNHNS and CDR2 SASEGT come from the germline V gene. The CDR3 has 17 residues. DNA of the CDR3: TGTGCCAGCAGTGAAGCGCTTCGAGGGGCAACCAATCAGCCCCAGCATTTT. It yields the protein CASSEALRGATNQPQHF.

This clonotype was detected a few times. This chain uses TRBV30 with TRBJ1-5; the match to TRBD1 covers 7 bases. The trim removed 2 bases at V and 6 bases at J, leaving 7 bases unmatched. CDR3 size: 14 residues. Germline assignment: CDR1 GTSNPN and CDR2 SVGIG (reference sequence). The CDR3 here is CAWSRTGQGQPQHF. DNA of the CDR3: TGTGCCTGGAGTCGGACAGGTCAGGGTCAGCCCCAGCATTTT.

This clonotype was seen more than once but under ten times. The chain combines TRBV18 with TRBJ2-7; 13 nucleotides agree with TRBD2. Germline values: CDR1 KGHSH, CDR2 LQKENI. The CDR3 contains 17 residues. J lost 6 bases, V lost 2 bases, and 10 bases had no gene match. The CDR3 protein is CASSPSGLAGVTGEQYF. For the CDR3, the DNA is TGTGCCAGCTCACCAAGCGGACTAGCGGGAGTAACGGGCGAGCAGTACTTC.

The J gene is TRBJ2-7, the V gene TRBV5-1; D is tentatively TRBD1 or TRBD2 (5 bases each). CDR1 and CDR2 (germline): SGHRS, YFSETQ. V gave up 3 bases and J gave up 6 bases, with 22 bases separating them. The length of the CDR3 is 16 residues. This CDR3 is CASSYLPGREKIEQYF. CDR3 nucleotides: TGCGCCAGCAGCTATTTGCCGGGACGGGAAAAAATCGAGCAGTACTTC.

Note on this clonotype: Since a much larger clone is just one base distant, this may be a read error. The chain uses TRBV13 and TRBJ1-4; no definite D call. CDR1 and CDR2 from the germline V gene are PRHDT and FYEKMQ (reference sequence). This CDR3 comprises 17 residues. CDR3 in amino acids: CAGSPHGGSATNEKLFF. CDR3 bases: TGTGCCGGCAGCCCACATGGAGGTAGTGCCACTAATGAAAAACTGTTTTTT. The full variable domain, rest sourced from reference TRBV13 and TRBJ1-4, is AAGVIQSPRHLIKEKRETATLKCYPIPRHDTVYWYQQGPGQDPQFLISFYEKMQSDKGSIPDRFSAQQFSDYHSELNMSSLELGDSALYFCAGSPHGGSATNEKLFFGSGTQLSVL.

The chain recombines TRBV18 with TRBJ2-3, with a weak D call TRBD1 (5 bases). The CDR3 has 16 amino acids. Per germline, CDR1 KGHSH and CDR2 LQKENI. V lost 3 bases and J lost 2, with 15 bases in between. This chain's CDR3 is CASSPLVGGHTDTQYF. As DNA, the CDR3 is TGTGCCAGCTCACCCCTAGTGGGCGGACACACAGATACGCAGTATTTT.

This clonotype was detected ten times or more. This chain joins TRBV29-1 and TRBJ1-2; 7 bases agree with TRBD1. The CDR3 spans 13 residues. V lost 6 bases to trimming and J lost 0 bases; unmatched junction nucleotides: 4. Germline lookup yields CDR1 SQVTM and CDR2 ANQGSEA. The CDR3 DNA reads as TGCAGCGTCCCGGGACAGTCTAACTATGGCTACACCTTC. Residues: CSVPGQSNYGYTF.

This clonotype has a count of ten or more. This chain links TRBV28 with TRBJ1-2; 8 positions match TRBD1. V shed 4 bases, J shed 3 bases, and the junction held 16 bases outside the gene matches. The V gene's germline CDR1 is MDHEN and CDR2 SYDVKM. This CDR3 is 18 amino acids long. CDR3 DNA sequence: TGTGCCAGCAGTTCACCCGGGACAGGCTCTCTCGGGGACTATGGCTACACCTTC. Translating gives CASSSPGTGSLGDYGYTF.

In this sample, this clonotype turned up many times. The chain is built from TRBV7-9 and TRBJ2-4; TRBD1 matches 8 bases. The CDR3 is 14 residues long. In germline, CDR1 is SEHNR, CDR2 FQNEAQ (reference sequence). The junction had 8 bases not matched to a gene; V was cut back by 5 bases and J by 8 bases. The CDR3 DNA reads TGTGCCAGCAGCGCCGGGACAGGCGAGGACATTCAGTACTTC. Protein sequence: CASSAGTGEDIQYF.

This clonotype occurred a few times. The chain couples TRBV9 to TRBJ2-1; 9 bases agree with TRBD1. The CDR3 is made up of 15 amino acids. Germline loops: CDR1 SGDLS, CDR2 YYNGEE. After removal of 3 bases from V and 6 bases from J, the junction contained 7 bases not matched to a gene. In DNA, the CDR3 is TGTGCCAGCAGCGCCGGGGGACAGGGAACCAATGAGCAGTTCTTC. Protein: CASSAGGQGTNEQFF.